Many counts were recorded for the clone carrying this T cell receptor beta chain. Its antigen is not identified. The data belong to a study of T-cell reconstitution after alpha-beta-depleted transplantation in children. Study results and caveats: Surviving thymic progenitors and recipient T cells were the source of high TCRbeta diversity at day 60 in some patients.

Unique molecular identifiers were used in preparing the TCRbeta library. TCRdb reprocessed the PCR reads with MiXCR, giving one entry per CDR3 protein. The sample lists 100,000 or so distinct CDR3 sequences, about 6.8% occurring once. The junction had 9 bases not matched to a gene; V was cut back by 0 bases and J by 12 bases. Germline V gene sequence: CDR1 LGHDT, CDR2 YNNKEL (reference sequence). This CDR3 region has 15 residues. This receptor was taken from a boy aged 2-15 years with acute lymphoblastic leukemia, due to receive a stem cell transplant. The chain links TRBV3-1 to TRBJ2-1; 9 nucleotides line up with TRBD2. The sample here was PBMCs, taken before TCRalphabeta/CD19-depleted stem cell transplant. In nucleotides, the CDR3 is TGTGCCAGCAGCCAAGATGCGGGGGGGCAAATCTGGCAGTTCTTC. Amino acids: CASSQDAGGQIWQFF.